This T cell receptor beta chain was documented in a study of human T cells and chemical hapten exposure. Separate cDNA molecules received unique molecular identifiers, which the library attached to them. TCRdb used MiXCR to reprocess the RACE reads, holding one entry per CDR3 protein. The sample records under 200,000 distinct CDR3 sequences, roughly 25% being singletons. This clonotype was seen repeatedly, ten times or more. The CDR3 runs 15 residues. The germline gives CDR1 MNHEY, CDR2 SVGEGT. V lost 4 bases and J lost 3; bases outside the gene matches: 3. Stated time point: patch test 3, about 24 weeks after DPC sensitization. Treatment indicated: therapeutic diphenylcyclopropenone sensitization with weekly scalp DPC.

The sequence was obtained from a young woman with alopecia areata. Some clones in this sample may be carry-over from other donors' samples. The sequenced sample was whole blood, obtained in connection with sensitization to the hapten diphenylcyclopropenone (DPC). The V and J genes are TRBV6-2 or TRBV6-3 and TRBJ2-2; TRBD2 agrees at 9 bases. DNA of the CDR3: TGTGCCAGCAGTTGGTCTAGCGGGGACACCGGGGAGCTGTTTTTT. Amino acids: CASSWSSGDTGELFF.